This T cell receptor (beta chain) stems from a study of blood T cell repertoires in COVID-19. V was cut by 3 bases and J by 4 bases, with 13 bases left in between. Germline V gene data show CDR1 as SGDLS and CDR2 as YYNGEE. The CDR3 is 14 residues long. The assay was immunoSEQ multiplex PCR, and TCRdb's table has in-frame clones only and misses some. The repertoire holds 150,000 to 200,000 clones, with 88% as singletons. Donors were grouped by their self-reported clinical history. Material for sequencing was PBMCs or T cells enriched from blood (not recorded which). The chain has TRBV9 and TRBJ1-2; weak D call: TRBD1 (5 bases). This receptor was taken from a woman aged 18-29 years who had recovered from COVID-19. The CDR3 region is CASSGSGGTYGYTF. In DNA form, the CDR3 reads TGTGCCAGCAGCGGCTCGGGGGGAACCTATGGCTACACCTTC.